The source of this T cell receptor beta chain is a study of lymphopenia after photon versus proton radiotherapy. Study conclusions and caveats: Photon-treated patients lost naive T cells and TCR diversity; proton-treated stayed stable.

Produced via immunoSEQ multiplex PCR; TCRdb's table is partial and in-frame only. The sample shows tens of thousands of clones, roughly 87% of them seen only once. The CDR3 has 12 residues. V dropped 2 bases and J dropped 11 bases, with 10 bases sitting between them. The germline V gene encodes CDR1 MDHEN and CDR2 SYDVKM. Comment on this clone: Its antigen is unidentified.

The receptor was isolated from a woman in her 70s with pancreatic cancer. Some clones in this sample may be carry-over from other donors' samples. The gene calls are TRBV28 and TRBJ2-1; no reliable D call. The specimen comprised peripheral blood, sampled from a patient treated with proton-based radiotherapy. Here the CDR3 DNA reads TGTGCCAGCAGTTTAAGTCTAGATAAGCAGTTCTTC. Translation: CASSLSLDKQFF.